The 10 T cell receptor beta chains below all came from one sample that was sequenced in a study of T cells after posttransplantation cyclophosphamide. A marrow graft followed busulfan-fludarabine conditioning, with cyclophosphamide on days +3 and +4. Repertoires were generated with immunoSEQ multiplex PCR, while TCRdb's copy carries only in-frame clones and drops some. The table lists some 7,900 clones, with no singletons. Specimen: PBMCs, collected after an allogeneic stem cell transplant with post-transplant cyclophosphamide. These receptors came from a male patient between 25 and 39 years old who received an allogeneic stem cell transplant from an unrelated donor, was CMV-positive, and had acute and chronic GVHD. Among the T cells, some may be from the graft donor.

This clone came up many times. The chain recombines TRBV27 with TRBJ2-7; D unclear. In germline, CDR1 is MNHEY, CDR2 SMNVEV (reference sequence). The length of the CDR3 is 11 residues. The V end was cut by 6 bases, the J end by 1 base, with 4 bases between. The CDR3 is CASSGSYEQYF. The CDR3 DNA sequence: TGTGCCAGCAGCGGGTCCTACGAGCAGTACTTC.

In its sample, this clone was seen many times. This sequence joins TRBV5-5 and TRBJ2-3; D gene unclear. The CDR3 totals 14 residues. CDR1 and CDR2 from the germline V gene are SGHKS and YYEKEE (reference sequence). Trimming took off 3 bases at V and 0 bases at J, with 8 bases between the two ends. This CDR3 is CASSYVRSTDTQYF. The CDR3, as DNA: TGTGCCAGCAGCTACGTCAGAAGCACAGATACGCAGTATTTT.

This clone was detected many times. The CDR3 here is CASSRAGGRGTYEQYF. The CDR3 coding sequence is TGCGCCAGCAGCCGGGCCGGTGGAAGGGGGACCTACGAGCAGTACTTC. This sequence joins TRBV4-3 and TRBJ2-7, with D possibly matching TRBD1 (6 bases). Germline-derived CDR1 and CDR2 are LGHNA and YSLEER. This CDR3 comprises 16 residues. Trimming removed 4 bases from V and 2 bases from J, with 18 bases in between.

This clone has ten or more counts. The V call is TRBV25-1, the J call TRBJ1-3; D is unresolved. Germline-derived CDR1 and CDR2 are MGHDK and SYGVNS. The CDR3 consists of 12 residues. V lost 5 bases to trimming and J lost 1 base, with 3 bases between them. CDR3 nucleotide sequence: TGTGCCAGCAGTCCTTCTGGAAACACCATATATTTT. This translates into CASSPSGNTIYF. Looking up the rest from reference TRBV25-1 and TRBJ1-3 gives the full variable domain: EADIYQTPRYLVIGTGKKITLECSQTMGHDKMYWYQQDPGMELHLIHYSYGVNSTEKGDLSSESTVSRIRTEHFPLTLESARPSHTSQYLCASSPSGNTIYFGEGSWLTVV.

This clone was picked up many times. The V call is TRBV28, the J call TRBJ1-1, with a tentative D call TRBD1 (6 bases). The CDR3 consists of 16 residues. Germline V CDR1 and CDR2: MDHEN, SYDVKM. Trimming cost V 6 bases and J 1 base, with 18 bases left between them. The DNA for the CDR3 is TGTGCCAGCAGCCGGACAGCGTGGGGAACGAACACTGAAGCTTTCTTT. Its protein product is CASSRTAWGTNTEAFF.

CDR3 in amino acids: CASSGTSGTNEQYF. The CDR3, as DNA: TGTGCCAGCAGCGGGACTAGCGGGACCAACGAGCAGTACTTC. V and J are TRBV6-2 or TRBV6-3 and TRBJ2-5, with TRBD2 identical over 13 bases. TRBJ2-7 matches the DNA end more closely, so the J call is doubtful. The CDR3 is 14 residues long. Germline V gene sequence: CDR1 MNHEY, CDR2 SVGEGT.

This clone was detected ten times or more. The V gene is TRBV30, the J gene TRBJ1-5; D is undetermined. V dropped 2 bases and J dropped 5 bases, with 10 bases sitting between them. The CDR3 loop spans 13 amino acids. CDR1 and CDR2 (germline): GTSNPN, SVGIG (reference sequence). CDR3 sequence: CAWSSGSDQPQHF. DNA for the CDR3: TGTGCCTGGAGTTCGGGGAGTGATCAGCCCCAGCATTTT.

This clone has just a few counts. The CDR3 nucleotides are TGTGCCAGCAGCCAGCTAGCGGGAGCCCAGGAGACCCAGTACTTC. It codes for CASSQLAGAQETQYF. The rearrangement uses TRBV14 and TRBJ2-5; 10 bases line up with TRBD2. V was clipped by 3 bases and J by 5 bases; unmatched bases: 6. The CDR3 consists of 15 residues. Germline assignment: CDR1 SGHDN and CDR2 FVKESK.

This clone has a count of ten or more. The V call is TRBV7-8, the J call TRBJ1-2, with 7 bases fitting TRBD1. The CDR3 contains 15 residues. Germline CDR1 reads SGHVS; CDR2 reads FQNEAQ. After removal of 1 base from V and 4 bases from J, the junction contained 6 bases not matched to a gene. The DNA for the CDR3 is TGTGCCAGCAGCTTAGATACAGGGGCTTCCTATGGCTACACCTTC. Amino acid sequence: CASSLDTGASYGYTF.

This clone was seen at least ten times. The genes are TRBV7-2 and TRBJ1-2; 7 bases align to TRBD1. Germline lookup yields CDR1 SGHTA and CDR2 FQGNSA. V gave up 3 bases and J gave up 4 bases; unmatched junction bases: 11. This CDR3 is 16 amino acids long. The CDR3, as DNA: TGTGCCAGCAGCTTTAGGCGGCAGGGGGATAGCTATGGCTACACCTTC. Residues: CASSFRRQGDSYGYTF.